This TCR beta chain was profiled in a study of technical replicates of blood from several donors. The assay was immunoSEQ multiplex PCR, and TCRdb's table has in-frame clones only and misses some. Altogether more than 90,000 clones are present, 90% to 97% being singletons, with the ten largest covering about 0.38%. V was clipped by 3 bases and J by 2 bases; unmatched bases: 11. The CDR3 sequence is 16 residues long. Germline CDR1 is SGHRS and CDR2 is YFSETQ. The V call is TRBV5-1, the J call TRBJ2-7; 7 bases map to TRBD1. The sequencing sample was made of T cells isolated from PBMCs. This TCR came from a human donor in good health. The CDR3 loop is CASSSSPGTEAYEQYF. CDR3 in DNA: TGCGCCAGCAGCTCATCACCCGGGACAGAGGCCTACGAGCAGTACTTC.